This T cell receptor beta chain was captured by sequencing in a study of cytomegalovirus exposure and HLA in healthy donors. It was healthy bone marrow donors who served as donors. Turning to this clone: Its antigen is as yet unknown.

The PCR ran on 60 Vbeta and 13 Jbeta primers. Assay: immunoSEQ multiplex PCR; the TCRdb copy retains only in-frame clones and omits some. The sample lists fewer than 150,000 clones; roughly 75% were seen once. The CDR3 has 16 residues. V was cut by 3 bases and J by 5 bases, with 19 bases left in between. Germline values: CDR1 MGHDK, CDR2 SYGVNS. General study points: In an earlier analysis, productive rearrangement rates for most beta V segments clustered near 87% or 30%.

Sample: PBMCs. This chain uses TRBV25-1 with TRBJ1-1, with D uncertain. This clonotype was obtained from a man aged 25 to 40 in good health and CMV-seronegative. The CDR3 DNA reads TGTGCCAGCAGTGAGTTCTTTCTAGAGGGCGGTACTGAAGCTTTCTTT. Translation: CASSEFFLEGGTEAFF.